This record covers a single T cell receptor beta chain. Distinct nucleotide sequences in the sample also encode this CDR3. This sample was taken from a study of blood T cell repertoires in COVID-19. Study-wide context: T cells, B-cell-depleted T cells, or PBMCs provided the cDNA or gDNA that served as material.

The CDR3 has 11 amino acids. With 3 bases removed from V and 4 bases from J, the gap between germline ends came to 6 bases. CDR1 and CDR2 from the germline V gene are SQVTM and ANQGSEA. As handled by the study authors: From reference gene primer amplification, estimates of nucleated cell counts were derived. The repertoire was sequenced with immunoSEQ multiplex PCR; TCRdb's copy has only in-frame clones and lacks some. The V and J calls and clone size were taken over from that table, and D and trimming were inferred from the DNA. There are roughly 250,000 clones in the sample; roughly 84% occur only once, and around 3.6% lies in the top ten.

The TCR comes from a middle-aged woman with active or convalescent COVID-19. The gene calls are TRBV29-1 and TRBJ1-1; D is unresolved. The sequenced material came from peripheral blood. The DNA for the CDR3 is TGCAGCGTTGATAGAGGCACTGAAGCTTTCTTT. Its translation: CSVDRGTEAFF.